The T cell receptor (beta chain) under discussion was sequenced for a study of T cells in Graves' hyperthyroidism and ophthalmopathy. Whole-study context: Pretreatment peripheral blood was obtained at initial diagnosis. Points from the study as a whole: Also found in blood were most expanded thyroid clonotypes above 0.001.

The investigators amplified TCR beta CDR3 regions from RNA transcripts. HTBI primers were used for first-round RT-PCR of the TCR CDR3. TCRdb ran MiXCR on the multiplex PCR reads and lists one entry per CDR3 protein. The table records about 290,000 distinct CDR3 sequences, about a sixth of them present only once. Trimming stripped 3 bases from V and 0 bases from J, with 14 bases between. The germline V gene has CDR1 MGHRA and CDR2 YSYEKL. This CDR3 comprises 16 residues. To note about this clonotype: What it recognizes is unknown.

The diagnoses drew upon clinical symptoms, serum thyroxine and TRAb, thyroid ultrasound and orbital computed tomography. The specimen sequenced was blood. The V gene is TRBV4-1, the J gene TRBJ1-1; D remains ambiguous. The sequence was collected from a woman aged 60-75 years with Graves' ophthalmopathy. Here the CDR3 DNA reads TGCGCCAGCAGCCACAGACCGGGCAGTTTGAACACTGAAGCTTTCTTT. Protein: CASSHRPGSLNTEAFF.